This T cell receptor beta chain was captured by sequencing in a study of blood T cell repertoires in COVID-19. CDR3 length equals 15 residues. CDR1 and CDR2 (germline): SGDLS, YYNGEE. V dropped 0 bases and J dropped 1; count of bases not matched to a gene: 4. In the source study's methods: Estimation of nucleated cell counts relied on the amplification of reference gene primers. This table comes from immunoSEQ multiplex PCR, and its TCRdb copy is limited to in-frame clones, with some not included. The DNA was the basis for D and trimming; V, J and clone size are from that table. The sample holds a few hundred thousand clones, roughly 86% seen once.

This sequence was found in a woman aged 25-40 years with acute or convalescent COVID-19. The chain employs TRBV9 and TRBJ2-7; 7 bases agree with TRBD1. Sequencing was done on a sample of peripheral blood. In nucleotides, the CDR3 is TGTGCCAGCAGCGTAGGAGGGGACAGTTCCTACGAGCAGTACTTC. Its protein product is CASSVGGDSSYEQYF. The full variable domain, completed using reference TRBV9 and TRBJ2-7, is DSGVTQTPKHLITATGQRVTLRCSPRSGDLSVYWYQQSLDQGLQFLIQYYNGEERAKGNILERFSAQQFPDLHSELNLSSLELGDSALYFCASSVGGDSSYEQYFGPGTRLTVT.